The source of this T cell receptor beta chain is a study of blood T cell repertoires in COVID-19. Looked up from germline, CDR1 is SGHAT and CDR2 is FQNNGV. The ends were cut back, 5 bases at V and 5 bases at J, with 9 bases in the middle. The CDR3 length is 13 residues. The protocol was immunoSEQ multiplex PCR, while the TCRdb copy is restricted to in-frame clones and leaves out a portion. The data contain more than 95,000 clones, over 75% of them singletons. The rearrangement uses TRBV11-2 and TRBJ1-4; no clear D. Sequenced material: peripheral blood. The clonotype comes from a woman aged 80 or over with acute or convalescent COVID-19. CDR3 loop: CASSPWANEKLFF. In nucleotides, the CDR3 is TGTGCCAGCAGCCCATGGGCGAATGAAAAACTGTTTTTT.